This TCR beta chain stems from a study of T cells in Graves' hyperthyroidism and ophthalmopathy. Whole-study findings and limits: A model using 13 V-J features told ophthalmopathy apart from stable hyperthyroidism. Model output signaled ophthalmopathy a median around 5.9 months ahead of onset.

The diagnoses drew upon clinical symptoms, serum thyroxine and TRAb, thyroid ultrasound and orbital computed tomography. What was amplified from RNA transcripts were TCR beta CDR3 regions. The HTBI primer set served for first-round RT-PCR of the TCR CDR3. TCRdb reprocessed the multiplex PCR reads via MiXCR and lists one record per CDR3 protein. The repertoire has about 640,000 distinct CDR3 sequences, roughly 20% of them found once; the top ten carry about 35%. This clonotype was seen many times. The antigen is undetermined. Germline CDR1 is MDHEN and CDR2 is SYDVKM. The V end lost 6 bases, the J end lost 0 bases, and 17 bases lay between the germline ends. The CDR3 totals 16 residues.

The rearrangement uses TRBV28 and TRBJ1-1; D might be TRBD1 (5 bases). Input material: blood. This receptor was identified in a man aged 30-40 years with Graves' ophthalmopathy. This CDR3 is CASRPLGGGLNTEAFF. Here the CDR3 DNA reads TGTGCCAGCAGGCCCCTGGGGGGGGGTTTGAACACTGAAGCTTTCTTT.